The TCR beta chain described here comes from a study of shared clonotypes between healthy human individuals (TCRdb year 2020). Study-level background: The cohort included three men and a couple of women between 18 and 49 years of age. For each donor, CD4 naive and CD4 memory were each run on three plates, CD8 naive on two plates, and CD8 memory on one plate. Blood TCR repertoires of a handful of healthy adults were deeply sequenced to estimate repertoire size and the extent of clonotype sharing between individuals. Libraries were prepared and TCR repertoires were sequenced by different laboratories using diverse techniques, in order to increase sequencing depth and limit assay-specific biases. Between about 0.8 and 9 billion PBMCs per donor were obtained by leukapheresis. Study-wide conclusions, independent of this receptor: The small number of donors limited the genetic and exposure-history diversity represented. Sampling was restricted to blood, and TCR repertoires in tissue are likely to differ from TCR repertoires in blood. Based on pairwise subsampling, the degree of clonotype sharing among donors was expected to be affected by sequencing depth. Across a few donors, about 4.5% of naive CD4, 3.5% of naive CD8, 2% to 2.5% of memory CD4, and 0.4% of memory CD8 clonotypes were shared. Even with the large sequencing depth, rarefaction of the sorted-subset datasets indicated that sequencing was incomplete. Compared with non-shared clonotypes, clonotypes shared by all four sorted-subset donors had higher generation probabilities. Estimated clonotype richness was generally larger for naive than for memory subsets.

This clone appeared a single time. The specificity of this receptor is unknown. No quality values exist for individual bases; no much larger clone is one base distant. Using the deep immunoSEQ assay, TCR CDR3 regions were amplified from genomic DNA by multiplex PCR. For each cell subset, the extracted genomic DNA was distributed evenly across all wells of several immunoSEQ 96-well plates, and each plate served as one replicate. For sorted subsets, each replicate PCR was loaded with roughly 0.2 ug genomic DNA, equivalent to 30,000 or so T cell genomes. Purified libraries were quantified with a Qubit 3.0 fluorometer, sized on a Bioanalyzer 2100, and re-quantified with the KAPA Library Quantification kit. A separate single-read 150-cycle Illumina NextSeq 550 flow cell was used to sequence each immunoSEQ 96-well plate. The original pipeline was this. Because only junctional sequences without quality scores were contained in the immunoSEQ output, filtering matching that applied to full-length reads could not be performed. Sequences were annotated with PyIR, a Python wrapper for IgBLAST v1.9, and V/J genes and CDR3 were assigned using IMGT germline references. Any read was removed if the V/J assignment was weak (E-value above 1e-6), the CDR3 was missing, or the read contained stop codons, out-of-frame junctions, or ambiguous translated residues. V3J clonotypes were defined by identical inferred V gene, J gene, and CDR3 amino acid sequence. To compute the percentage overlap between repertoires, the number of shared unique clonotypes was divided by the size of the smaller repertoire. Three approaches were used to assess repertoire richness: RTK rarefaction, the Chao1 estimator, and Recon v2.1 estimates of unobserved clonotypes. For all TCRbeta clonotypes obtained by the gDNA method from a few donors, generation probabilities were computed with OLGA. The table was pulled from immuneACCESS by TCRdb, which kept in-frame rearrangements only. Such tables lose some clones; where checked, under half of the loss comes from unresolved V genes, and the rest has no known cause. V and J calls and clone size are those listed in that table; D and trimming were worked out from the DNA. Present in this sample are around 300,000 clones, 80% to 90% of which were seen just once. Roughly 17% of the sample belongs to the ten largest clones.

Healthy HIV-negative adults with no recently reported acute infections or vaccinations were included as donors. All donors were Caucasian adults living in Nashville, Tennessee, USA. CD8 memory samples consisted of magnetically selected CD45RO+ cells combined with CCR7-negative CD45RA+ effector memory (TemRA) cells. After blood collection by leukapheresis, PBMCs were isolated using Ficoll-Histopaque density gradient centrifugation and then cryopreserved in the vapor phase of liquid nitrogen. Analytical flow cytometry was used to check the purity and quantity of each magnetically sorted T cell population. Genomic DNA was isolated from every sorted fraction and measured by UV absorbance on a Nanodrop 2000c. The source of this sequence is a young man in good health. The sequenced sample was memory CD8+ T cells sorted from blood. Taken with the paper, the label for cell subset or site translates to: CD45RO+ cells pooled with CCR7-negative TemRA cells.

The DNA sequence is TGTGCCAGCAGCCAAGCGGGTGAAGGGGAAGGAAACACCATATATTTT. Its protein is CASSQAGEGEGNTIYF. The chain is made from TRBV4-2 and TRBJ1-3; the D gene is perhaps TRBD1, on 5 matching bases. CDR1 LGHNA and CDR2 YNFKEQ were looked up in the germline V gene. From cysteine to phenylalanine, the CDR3 is 16 amino acids long. CDR3 DNA is the only sequence kept; it has 48 bases, read in frame from the first base. The germline ends are 14 bases apart after V is trimmed by 1 base and J by 4 bases.